This TCR beta chain was identified during a study of T cell changes during pregnancy in multiple sclerosis. The CDR3 extends over 14 amino acids. Germline loops: CDR1 LNHDA, CDR2 SQIVND (reference sequence). The V segment lost 7 bases and the J segment 8 bases; nucleotides outside the gene matches: 7. Measured with immunoSEQ multiplex PCR; TCRdb has only the in-frame clones, and not every one. The sample shows 25,000 to 30,000 clones, 80% to 90% of them seen only once. The chain couples TRBV19 to TRBJ1-6; TRBD1 matches 8 bases. The sequencing used CD4+ T cells from peripheral blood mononuclear cells, collected in the second trimester of pregnancy. This receptor was identified in a female donor with multiple sclerosis, enrolled in a pregnancy study. The CDR3: CASTGQGLYSPLHF. The CDR3 DNA reads TGTGCCAGTACCGGACAGGGTCTCTATTCACCCCTCCACTTT. The full variable domain, rest sourced from reference TRBV19 and TRBJ1-6, is DGGITQSPKYLFRKEGQNVTLSCEQNLNHDAMYWYRQDPGQGLRLIYYSQIVNDFQKGDIAEGYSVSREKKESFPLTVTSAQKNPTAFYLCASTGQGLYSPLHFGNGTRLTVT.